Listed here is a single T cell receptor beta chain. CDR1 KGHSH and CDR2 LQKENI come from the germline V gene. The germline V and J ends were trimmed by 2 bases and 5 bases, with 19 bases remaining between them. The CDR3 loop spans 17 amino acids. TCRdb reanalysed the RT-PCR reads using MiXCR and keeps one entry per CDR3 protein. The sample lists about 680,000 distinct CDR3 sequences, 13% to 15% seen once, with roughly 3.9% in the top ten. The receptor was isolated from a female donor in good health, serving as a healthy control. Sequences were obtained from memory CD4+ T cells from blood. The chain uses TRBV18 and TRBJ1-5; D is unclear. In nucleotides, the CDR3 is TGTGCCAGCTCACCAACGCACGGTCTGGGTCTCGATCAGCCCCAGCATTTT. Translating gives CASSPTHGLGLDQPQHF.